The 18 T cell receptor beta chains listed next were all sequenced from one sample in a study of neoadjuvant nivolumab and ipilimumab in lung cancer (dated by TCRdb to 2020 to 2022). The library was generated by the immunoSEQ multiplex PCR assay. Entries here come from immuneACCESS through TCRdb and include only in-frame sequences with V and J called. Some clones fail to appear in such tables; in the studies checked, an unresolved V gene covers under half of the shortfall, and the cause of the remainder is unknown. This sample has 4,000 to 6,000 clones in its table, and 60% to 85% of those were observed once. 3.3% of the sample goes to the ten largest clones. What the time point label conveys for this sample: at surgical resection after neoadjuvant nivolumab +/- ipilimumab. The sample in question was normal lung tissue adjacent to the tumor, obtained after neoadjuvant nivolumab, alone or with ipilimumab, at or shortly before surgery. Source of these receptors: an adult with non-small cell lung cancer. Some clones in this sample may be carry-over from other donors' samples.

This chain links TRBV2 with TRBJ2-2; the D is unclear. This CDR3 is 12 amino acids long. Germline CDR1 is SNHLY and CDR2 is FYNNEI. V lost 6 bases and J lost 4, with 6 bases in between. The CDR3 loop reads CASSGSTGELFF. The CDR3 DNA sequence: TGTGCCAGCAGCGGAAGCACCGGGGAGCTGTTTTTT.

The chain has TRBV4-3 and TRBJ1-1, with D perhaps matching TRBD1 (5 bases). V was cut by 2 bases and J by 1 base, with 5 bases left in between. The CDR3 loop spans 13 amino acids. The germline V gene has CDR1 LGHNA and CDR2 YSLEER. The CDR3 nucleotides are TGCGCCAGCAGCCAAACAGGGAACACTGAAGCTTTCTTT. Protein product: CASSQTGNTEAFF.

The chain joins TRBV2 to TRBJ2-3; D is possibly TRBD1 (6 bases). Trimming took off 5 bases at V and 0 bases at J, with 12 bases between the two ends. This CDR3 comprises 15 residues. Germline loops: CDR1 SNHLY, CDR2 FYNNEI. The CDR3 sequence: CASSPGTFSTDTQYF. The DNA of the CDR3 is TGTGCCAGCAGTCCTGGGACATTTAGCACAGATACGCAGTATTTT.

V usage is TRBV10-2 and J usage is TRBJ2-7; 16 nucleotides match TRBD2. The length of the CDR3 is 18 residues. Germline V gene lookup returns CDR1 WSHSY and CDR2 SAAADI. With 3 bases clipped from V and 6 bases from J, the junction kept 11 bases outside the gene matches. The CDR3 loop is CASSELSGTSGRAPEQYF. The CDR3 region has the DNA TGCGCCAGCAGTGAACTGTCCGGGACTAGCGGGAGGGCCCCCGAGCAGTACTTC.

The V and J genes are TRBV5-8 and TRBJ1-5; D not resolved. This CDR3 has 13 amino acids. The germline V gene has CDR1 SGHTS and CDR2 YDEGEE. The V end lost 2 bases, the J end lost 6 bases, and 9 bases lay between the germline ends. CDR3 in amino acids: CASSFDRIQPQHF. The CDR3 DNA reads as TGTGCCAGCAGCTTCGATCGAATTCAGCCCCAGCATTTT.

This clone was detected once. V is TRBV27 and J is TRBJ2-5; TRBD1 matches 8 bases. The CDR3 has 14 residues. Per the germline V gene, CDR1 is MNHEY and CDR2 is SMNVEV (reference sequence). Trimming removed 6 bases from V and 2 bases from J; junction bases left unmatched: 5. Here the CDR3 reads CASRPTGGQETQYF. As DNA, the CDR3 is TGTGCCAGCAGACCTACAGGGGGTCAAGAGACCCAGTACTTC.

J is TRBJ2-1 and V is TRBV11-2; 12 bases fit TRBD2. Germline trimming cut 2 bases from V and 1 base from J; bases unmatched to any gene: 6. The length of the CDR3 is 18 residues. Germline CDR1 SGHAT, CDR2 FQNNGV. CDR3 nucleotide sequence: TGTGCCAGCAGCTTATTTGTGACTAGCGGGAGTTCCTACAATGAGCAGTTCTTC. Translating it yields CASSLFVTSGSSYNEQFF.

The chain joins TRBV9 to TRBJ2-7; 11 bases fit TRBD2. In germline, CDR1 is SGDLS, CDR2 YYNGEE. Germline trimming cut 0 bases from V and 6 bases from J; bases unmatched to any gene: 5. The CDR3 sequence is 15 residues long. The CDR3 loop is CASSVEASGRSEQYF. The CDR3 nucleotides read TGTGCCAGCAGCGTAGAGGCTAGCGGGAGGAGCGAGCAGTACTTC.

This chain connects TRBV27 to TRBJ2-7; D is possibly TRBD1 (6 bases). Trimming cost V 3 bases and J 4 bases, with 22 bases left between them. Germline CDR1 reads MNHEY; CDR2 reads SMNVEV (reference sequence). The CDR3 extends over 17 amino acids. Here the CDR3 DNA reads TGTGCCAGCAGTTTCTCAGGGGCACAGGGTATGAGGTACGAGCAGTACTTC. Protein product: CASSFSGAQGMRYEQYF.

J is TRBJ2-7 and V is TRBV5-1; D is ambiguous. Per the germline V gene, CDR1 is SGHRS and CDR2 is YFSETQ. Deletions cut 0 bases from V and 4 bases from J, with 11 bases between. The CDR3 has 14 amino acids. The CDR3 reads CASSLATDSYEQYF. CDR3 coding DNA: TGCGCCAGCAGCTTGGCCACAGATTCGTACGAGCAGTACTTC.

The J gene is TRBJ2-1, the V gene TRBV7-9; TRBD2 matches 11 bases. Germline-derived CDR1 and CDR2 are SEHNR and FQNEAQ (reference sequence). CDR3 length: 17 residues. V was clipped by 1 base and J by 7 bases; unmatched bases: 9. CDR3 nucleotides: TGTGCCAGCAGCTTAGGTTCTAGCGGGAGGACCAAGAATGAGCAGTTCTTC. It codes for CASSLGSSGRTKNEQFF.

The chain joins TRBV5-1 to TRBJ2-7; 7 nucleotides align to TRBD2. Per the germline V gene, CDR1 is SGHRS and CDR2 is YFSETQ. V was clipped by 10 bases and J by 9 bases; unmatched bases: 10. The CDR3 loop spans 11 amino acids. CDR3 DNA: TGCGCCTCCCAGGCGGGAGACTCGCAGTACTTC. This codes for CASQAGDSQYF. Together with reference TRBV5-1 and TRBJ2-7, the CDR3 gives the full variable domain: KAGVTQTPRYLIKTRGQQVTLSCSPISGHRSVSWYQQTPGQGLQFLFEYFSETQRNKGNFPGRFSGRQFSNSRSEMNVSTLELGDSALYLCASQAGDSQYFGPGTRLTVT.

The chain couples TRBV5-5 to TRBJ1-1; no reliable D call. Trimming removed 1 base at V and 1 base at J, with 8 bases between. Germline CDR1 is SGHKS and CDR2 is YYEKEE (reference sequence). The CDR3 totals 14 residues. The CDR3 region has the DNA TGTGCCAGCAGCTTGTTGATGGGGAACACTGAAGCTTTCTTT. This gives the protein CASSLLMGNTEAFF.

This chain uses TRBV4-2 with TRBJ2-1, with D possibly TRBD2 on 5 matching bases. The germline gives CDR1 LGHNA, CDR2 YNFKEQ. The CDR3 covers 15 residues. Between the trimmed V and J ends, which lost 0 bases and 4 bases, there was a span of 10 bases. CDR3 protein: CASSQELAPYNEQFF. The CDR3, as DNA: TGTGCCAGCAGCCAAGAGCTAGCCCCATACAATGAGCAGTTCTTC.

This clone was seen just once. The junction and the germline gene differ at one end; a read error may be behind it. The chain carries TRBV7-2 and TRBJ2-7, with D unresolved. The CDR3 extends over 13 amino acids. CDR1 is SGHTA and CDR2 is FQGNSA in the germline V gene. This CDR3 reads CASSLAEGLENNF. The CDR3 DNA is TGTGCCAGCAGCTTAGCAGAAGGCCTAGAGAATAATTTC.

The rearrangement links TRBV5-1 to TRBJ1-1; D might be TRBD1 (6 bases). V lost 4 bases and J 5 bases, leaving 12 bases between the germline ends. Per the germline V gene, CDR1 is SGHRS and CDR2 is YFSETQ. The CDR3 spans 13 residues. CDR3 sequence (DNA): TGCGCCAGCAGCGCCGACAGGTCGACTGAAGCTTTCTTT. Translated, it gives CASSADRSTEAFF.

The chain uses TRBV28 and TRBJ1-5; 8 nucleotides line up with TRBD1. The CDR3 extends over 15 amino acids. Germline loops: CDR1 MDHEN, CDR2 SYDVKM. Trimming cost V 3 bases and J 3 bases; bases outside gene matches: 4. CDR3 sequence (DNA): TGTGCCAGCAGTTTCGGGGACAGGTTCAATCAGCCCCAGCATTTT. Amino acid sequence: CASSFGDRFNQPQHF.

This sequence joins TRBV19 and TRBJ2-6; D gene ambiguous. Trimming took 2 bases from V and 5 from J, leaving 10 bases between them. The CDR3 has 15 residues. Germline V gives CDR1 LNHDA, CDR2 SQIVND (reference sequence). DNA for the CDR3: TGTGCCAGTAGTATAACTCCGTCTAGGGCCAACGTCCTGACTTTC. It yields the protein CASSITPSRANVLTF.